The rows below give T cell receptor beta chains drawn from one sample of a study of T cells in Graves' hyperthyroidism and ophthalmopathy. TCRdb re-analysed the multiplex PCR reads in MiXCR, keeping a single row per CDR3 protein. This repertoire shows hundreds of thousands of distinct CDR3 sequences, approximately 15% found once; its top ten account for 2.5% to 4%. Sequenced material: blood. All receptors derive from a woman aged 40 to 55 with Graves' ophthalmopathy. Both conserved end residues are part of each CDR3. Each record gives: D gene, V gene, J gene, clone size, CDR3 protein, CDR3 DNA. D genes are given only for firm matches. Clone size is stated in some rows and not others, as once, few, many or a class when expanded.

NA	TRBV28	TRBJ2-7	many	CASRASVEEQYF	TGTGCCAGTCGAGCTAGCGTGGAAGAGCAGTACTTC
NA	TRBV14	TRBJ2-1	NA	CASSQVVGYSYNEQFF	TGTGCCAGCAGCCAAGTGGTCGGGTACTCCTACAATGAGCAGTTCTTC
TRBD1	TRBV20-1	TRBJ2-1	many	CSAMPGQESYNEQFF	TGCAGTGCCATGCCAGGACAGGAGAGCTACAATGAGCAGTTCTTC
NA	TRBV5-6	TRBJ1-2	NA	CASSSYPGRYGYTF	TGTGCCAGCAGCTCCTACCCCGGACGCTATGGCTACACCTTC
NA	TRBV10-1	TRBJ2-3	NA	CATPGRLEGPPDTQYF	TGCGCCACCCCAGGAAGGCTAGAGGGTCCCCCAGATACGCAGTATTTT
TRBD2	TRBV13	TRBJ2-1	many	CASTRREIYNEQFF	TGTGCCAGCACGAGGCGGGAGATCTACAATGAGCAGTTCTTC
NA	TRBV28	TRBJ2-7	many	CASRGFAGQTYEQYF	TGTGCCAGCAGGGGGTTCGCAGGGCAGACCTACGAGCAGTACTTC
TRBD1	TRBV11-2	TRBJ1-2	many	CASSPSGQSYGYTF	TGTGCCAGCAGCCCCTCGGGACAGAGCTATGGCTACACCTTC
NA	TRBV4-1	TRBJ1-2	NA	CASSQDRVDGYTF	TGCGCCAGCAGCCAAGATCGGGTAGATGGCTACACCTTC
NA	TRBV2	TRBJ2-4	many	CASSEEWRAKNIQYF	TGTGCCAGCAGTGAAGAGTGGAGGGCCAAAAACATTCAGTACTTC
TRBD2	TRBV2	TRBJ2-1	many	CASLGREVGITRNEQFF	TGTGCCAGCCTCGGTCGGGAGGTGGGGATTACGAGGAATGAGCAGTTCTTC
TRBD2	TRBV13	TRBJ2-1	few	CASSLSLAGGAQFF	TGTGCCAGCAGCCTCTCGCTAGCGGGAGGAGCGCAGTTCTTC
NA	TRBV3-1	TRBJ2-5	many	CASSQEGTSETQYF	TGTGCCAGCAGCCAAGAAGGGACGTCAGAGACCCAGTACTTC
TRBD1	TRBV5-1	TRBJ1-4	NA	CASSQGQVGEKLFF	TGCGCCAGCAGCCAGGGACAGGTCGGTGAAAAACTGTTTTTT
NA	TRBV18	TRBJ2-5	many	CASSPAAQETQYF	TGTGCCAGCTCCCCGGCCGCGCAAGAGACCCAGTACTTC
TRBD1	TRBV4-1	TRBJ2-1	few	CASSAHKTGTGENNEQFF	TGCGCCAGCAGCGCCCACAAAACCGGGACAGGGGAAAACAATGAGCAGTTCTTC
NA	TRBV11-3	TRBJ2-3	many	CASSPSRRGTDTQYF	TGTGCCAGCAGCCCGAGCCGGAGAGGCACAGATACGCAGTATTTT
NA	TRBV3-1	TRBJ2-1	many	CASSRRARSEGYNEQFF	TGTGCCAGCAGCCGCCGGGCACGGAGTGAGGGCTACAATGAGCAGTTCTTC
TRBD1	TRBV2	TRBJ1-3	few	CASSMTGGFGNTIYF	TGTGCCAGCAGTATGACAGGGGGCTTTGGAAACACCATATATTTT
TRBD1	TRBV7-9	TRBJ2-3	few	CASTNRGLNTQYF	TGTGCCAGCACCAACAGGGGGCTGAATACGCAGTATTTT
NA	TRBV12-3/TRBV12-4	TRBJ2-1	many	CASSFAVYNEQFF	TGTGCCAGCAGTTTCGCGGTTTACAATGAGCAGTTCTTC
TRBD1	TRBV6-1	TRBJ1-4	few	CASSPWTGGREKLFF	TGTGCCAGCAGTCCGTGGACAGGGGGCCGGGAAAAACTGTTTTTT
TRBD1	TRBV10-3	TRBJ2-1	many	CATSRGPGYNEQFF	TGTGCCACGAGCAGGGGGCCCGGCTACAATGAGCAGTTCTTC
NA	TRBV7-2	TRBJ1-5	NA	CASSLDVGDQPQHF	TGTGCCAGCAGCTTAGACGTGGGCGATCAGCCCCAGCATTTT
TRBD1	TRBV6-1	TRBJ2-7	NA	CASSSGSGTGLDEQYF	TGTGCCAGCAGTTCGGGCTCCGGGACAGGGTTGGACGAGCAGTACTTC
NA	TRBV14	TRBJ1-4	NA	CASSQDSIASTEKLFF	TGTGCCAGCAGCCAAGATTCTATAGCGTCTACAGAAAAACTGTTTTTT
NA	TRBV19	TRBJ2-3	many	CASSTPGADTQYF	TGTGCCAGTAGTACCCCAGGGGCAGATACGCAGTATTTT
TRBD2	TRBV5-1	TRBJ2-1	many	CASSLEWTSGNEQFF	TGCGCCAGCAGCTTGGAATGGACTAGCGGCAATGAGCAGTTCTTC
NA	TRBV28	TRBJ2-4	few	CASSLSSLGIQYF	TGTGCCAGCAGTTTATCTAGTTTGGGCATTCAGTACTTC
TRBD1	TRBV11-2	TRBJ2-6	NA	CASSISRGSGANVLTF	TGTGCCAGCAGCATCTCCAGGGGGTCTGGGGCCAACGTCCTGACTTTC
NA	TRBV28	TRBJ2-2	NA	CATRAANTGELFF	TGTGCCACCAGGGCAGCGAACACCGGGGAGCTGTTTTTT
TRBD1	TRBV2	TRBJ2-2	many	CASSEGDTGDTGELFF	TGTGCCAGCAGTGAAGGAGACACAGGGGACACCGGGGAGCTGTTTTTT
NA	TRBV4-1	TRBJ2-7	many	CASSFAAFGNQAYEQYF	TGCGCCAGCAGCTTCGCAGCTTTCGGGAATCAAGCGTACGAGCAGTACTTC
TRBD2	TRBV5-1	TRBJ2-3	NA	CASSSSGYQSDTQYF	TGCGCCAGCAGCTCTAGCGGGTATCAATCAGATACGCAGTATTTT
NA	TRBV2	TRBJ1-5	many	CASSEAKGNRNQPQHF	TGTGCCAGCAGTGAAGCGAAGGGGAATCGCAATCAGCCCCAGCATTTT
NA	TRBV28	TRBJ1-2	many	CASSLEPDYGYTF	TGTGCCAGCAGTTTGGAGCCAGACTATGGCTACACCTTC
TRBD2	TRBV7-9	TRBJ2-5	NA	CASIMGTSGVYQETQYF	TGTGCCAGCATAATGGGAACTAGCGGGGTGTACCAAGAGACCCAGTACTTC
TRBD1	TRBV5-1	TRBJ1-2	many	CASSSPGTGDGYTF	TGCGCCAGCAGCTCACCCGGGACAGGGGATGGCTACACCTTC
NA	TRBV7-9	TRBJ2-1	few	CASSSSGKEGFF	TGTGCCAGCAGCTCGTCAGGGAAGGAGGGGTTCTTC
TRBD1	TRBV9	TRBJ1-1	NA	CASSLTGRHTEAFF	TGTGCCAGCAGCTTGACAGGGAGGCACACTGAAGCTTTCTTT